The rows below give T cell receptor beta chains drawn from one sample of a study of T-cell reconstitution after alpha-beta-depleted transplantation in children. One entry per CDR3 protein, called by TCRdb with MiXCR from the PCR reads. Here the sample spans 610,000 or so distinct CDR3 sequences, around 27% being singletons. This specimen was PBMCs, taken before TCRalphabeta/CD19-depleted stem cell transplant. The receptors here all came from a boy in the first two years of life with Wiskott-Aldrich syndrome, due to receive a stem cell transplant. Each CDR3 is given with its conserved first and last residue. Each record gives: D gene, V gene, clone size, J gene, CDR3 protein, CDR3 DNA. A D gene is named only where the DNA matches it firmly. Clone size appears in some rows only: once, few, many, or a class for an expanded clone.

d_gene: TRBD1
v_gene: TRBV20-1
abundance: few
j_gene: TRBJ2-5
CDR3aa: CSAGQVVQETQYF
CDR3nt: TGCAGTGCGGGACAGGTCGTCCAAGAGACCCAGTACTTC

d_gene: .
v_gene: TRBV20-1
abundance: few
j_gene: TRBJ1-4
CDR3aa: CSADDRLKLFF
CDR3nt: TGCAGTGCAGATGACAGGCTAAAACTGTTTTTT

d_gene: TRBD1
v_gene: TRBV20-1
abundance: .
j_gene: TRBJ2-7
CDR3aa: CSAEGAGQEQYF
CDR3nt: TGCAGTGCCGAGGGGGCAGGGCAAGAGCAGTACTTC

d_gene: .
v_gene: TRBV5-1
abundance: .
j_gene: TRBJ2-5
CDR3aa: CASSGGPIIQETQYF
CDR3nt: TGCGCCAGCAGCGGCGGTCCTATCATCCAAGAGACCCAGTACTTC

d_gene: .
v_gene: TRBV3-1
abundance: .
j_gene: TRBJ1-2
CDR3aa: CASSHATTNYGYTF
CDR3nt: TGTGCCAGCAGCCACGCGACTACGAACTATGGCTACACCTTC

d_gene: .
v_gene: TRBV18
abundance: few
j_gene: TRBJ1-5
CDR3aa: CASSPRDWVGQPQHF
CDR3nt: TGTGCCAGCTCACCAAGGGACTGGGTTGGGCAGCCCCAGCATTTT

d_gene: TRBD1
v_gene: TRBV5-1
abundance: few
j_gene: TRBJ2-7
CDR3aa: CASSRDSPYSYEQYF
CDR3nt: TGCGCCAGCAGCCGGGACAGCCCCTACAGTTACGAGCAGTACTTC

d_gene: .
v_gene: TRBV29-1
abundance: few
j_gene: TRBJ2-3
CDR3aa: CSVGLGGASTDTQYF
CDR3nt: TGCAGCGTGGGGTTGGGGGGCGCGTCGACAGATACGCAGTATTTT

d_gene: TRBD2
v_gene: TRBV6-5
abundance: .
j_gene: TRBJ2-3
CDR3aa: CASSYSRLAGTTDTQYF
CDR3nt: TGTGCCAGCAGTTATAGTCGTTTAGCGGGAACCACAGATACGCAGTATTTT

d_gene: .
v_gene: TRBV20-1
abundance: few
j_gene: TRBJ2-5
CDR3aa: CSAGSGQLQETQYF
CDR3nt: TGCAGTGCTGGGAGCGGACAGCTCCAAGAGACCCAGTACTTC

d_gene: .
v_gene: TRBV28
abundance: .
j_gene: TRBJ2-2
CDR3aa: CASRQANTGELFF
CDR3nt: TGTGCCAGTCGACAGGCTAACACCGGGGAGCTGTTTTTT

d_gene: TRBD1
v_gene: TRBV28
abundance: few
j_gene: TRBJ2-7
CDR3aa: CASSQPADRLSYEQYF
CDR3nt: TGTGCCAGCAGTCAACCAGCGGACAGGCTGTCCTACGAGCAGTACTTC

d_gene: .
v_gene: TRBV19
abundance: .
j_gene: TRBJ2-1
CDR3aa: CASSIKVGGWAEQFF
CDR3nt: TGTGCCAGTAGTATAAAGGTCGGTGGATGGGCTGAGCAGTTCTTC

d_gene: .
v_gene: TRBV28
abundance: few
j_gene: TRBJ1-1
CDR3aa: CASSTEQPYGDTEAFF
CDR3nt: TGTGCCAGCAGTACGGAACAGCCCTATGGAGACACTGAAGCTTTCTTT

d_gene: TRBD2
v_gene: TRBV5-1
abundance: few
j_gene: TRBJ2-7
CDR3aa: CASSLAGGRAGEQYF
CDR3nt: TGCGCCAGCAGCTTGGCAGGCGGGAGGGCCGGGGAGCAGTACTTC

d_gene: .
v_gene: TRBV29-1
abundance: .
j_gene: TRBJ1-2
CDR3aa: CSVGHRLTNYGYTF
CDR3nt: TGCAGCGTTGGTCACAGGCTGACTAACTATGGCTACACCTTC

d_gene: .
v_gene: TRBV9
abundance: .
j_gene: TRBJ2-2
CDR3aa: CASSGDAWNTGELFF
CDR3nt: TGTGCCAGCAGCGGGGACGCATGGAACACCGGGGAGCTGTTTTTT

d_gene: .
v_gene: TRBV20-1
abundance: .
j_gene: TRBJ1-1
CDR3aa: CSARTSDWNTEAFF
CDR3nt: TGCAGTGCTAGAACGTCAGATTGGAACACTGAAGCTTTCTTT

d_gene: TRBD1
v_gene: TRBV12-3/TRBV12-4
abundance: .
j_gene: TRBJ1-5
CDR3aa: CASSFGTGGRNQPQHF
CDR3nt: TGTGCCAGCAGTTTTGGGACAGGGGGACGAAATCAGCCCCAGCATTTT